These T cell receptor beta chains were read from a single sample in a study of human T cells and chemical hapten exposure. TCRdb re-derived calls from the RACE reads in MiXCR, one entry per CDR3 protein. Among about 380,000 distinct CDR3 sequences listed, roughly 4.6% were seen once. Specimen: whole blood, collected in connection with sensitization to the hapten diphenylcyclopropenone (DPC). Every receptor here comes from a woman in her 50s with alopecia areata. Some clones in this sample may be carry-over from other donors' samples. CDR3s include the opening cysteine and the closing phenylalanine or tryptophan. A D gene is named only where the DNA matches it firmly. Size values are once, few and many counts, or a class for expanded clones, and some rows have none.

V gene: TRBV28
J gene: TRBJ1-4
D gene: NA
clone size: NA
CDR3 DNA: TGTGCCAGCAGTTTATCCAGGGCAGTTAATGAAAAACTGTTTTTT
CDR3 protein: CASSLSRAVNEKLFF

V gene: TRBV10-3
J gene: TRBJ1-2
D gene: NA
clone size: many
CDR3 DNA: TGTGCCATCAGTGAGTCGGGAGACTATGGCTACACCTTC
CDR3 protein: CAISESGDYGYTF

V gene: TRBV3-1
J gene: TRBJ1-2
D gene: TRBD1
clone size: NA
CDR3 DNA: TGTGCCAGCAGCCAAGAGGGCCGGACAGGGGACTATGGCTACACCTTC
CDR3 protein: CASSQEGRTGDYGYTF

V gene: TRBV19
J gene: TRBJ1-5
D gene: NA
clone size: NA
CDR3 DNA: TGTGCCAGTCGACGGATTAGCAATCAGCCCCAGCATTTT
CDR3 protein: CASRRISNQPQHF

V gene: TRBV5-1
J gene: TRBJ2-3
D gene: TRBD2
clone size: many
CDR3 DNA: TGCGCCAGCAGCGCGCCGGGACTAGCGCCCGATACGCAGTATTTT
CDR3 protein: CASSAPGLAPDTQYF

V gene: TRBV18
J gene: TRBJ2-3
D gene: NA
clone size: few
CDR3 DNA: TGTGCCAGCTCACCATGGACTGGTGATACGCAGTATTTT
CDR3 protein: CASSPWTGDTQYF

V gene: TRBV2
J gene: TRBJ2-1
D gene: TRBD1
clone size: few
CDR3 DNA: TGTGCCAGCCAGGACAGGGGTTGGGATGAGCAGTTCTTC
CDR3 protein: CASQDRGWDEQFF

V gene: TRBV29-1
J gene: TRBJ2-1
D gene: NA
clone size: many
CDR3 DNA: TGCAGCGTTGAAGAATACAGCAATGAGCAGTTCTTC
CDR3 protein: CSVEEYSNEQFF

V gene: TRBV7-7
J gene: TRBJ2-3
D gene: NA
clone size: few
CDR3 DNA: TGTGCCAGCAGCTTTGGGATGGAGGATACGCAGTATTTT
CDR3 protein: CASSFGMEDTQYF

V gene: TRBV7-8
J gene: TRBJ1-5
D gene: NA
clone size: many
CDR3 DNA: TGTGCCAGCAGCTTAGGAGCAGGGGTTGATCAGCCCCAGCATTTT
CDR3 protein: CASSLGAGVDQPQHF

V gene: TRBV7-9
J gene: TRBJ2-2
D gene: NA
clone size: many
CDR3 DNA: TGTGCCAGCAGCAATCTAGGCGGGGAGCTGTTTTTT
CDR3 protein: CASSNLGGELFF

V gene: TRBV7-9
J gene: TRBJ1-1
D gene: NA
clone size: many
CDR3 DNA: TGTGCCAGCAGCGGGGCGCGGACTGAAGCTTTCTTT
CDR3 protein: CASSGARTEAFF

V gene: TRBV6-2/TRBV6-3
J gene: TRBJ2-7
D gene: NA
clone size: NA
CDR3 DNA: TGTGCCAGCAGTTACGGTCGGACGAGCTCCTACGAGCAGTACTTC
CDR3 protein: CASSYGRTSSYEQYF

V gene: TRBV4-2
J gene: TRBJ1-1
D gene: NA
clone size: NA
CDR3 DNA: TGTGCCAGCAGCCTACCACAGGACATGAACACTGAAGCTTTCTTT
CDR3 protein: CASSLPQDMNTEAFF

V gene: TRBV20-1
J gene: TRBJ2-4
D gene: NA
clone size: many
CDR3 DNA: TGCAGTGCTAGAGATCATCAGCGTACCTCCCAAAACATTCAGTACTTC
CDR3 protein: CSARDHQRTSQNIQYF

V gene: TRBV4-2
J gene: TRBJ2-7
D gene: TRBD2
clone size: few
CDR3 DNA: TGTGCCAGCAGCCCCAACCAGGGACTAGCGGGGGCCTACGAGCAGTACTTC
CDR3 protein: CASSPNQGLAGAYEQYF

V gene: TRBV2
J gene: TRBJ2-7
D gene: TRBD1
clone size: NA
CDR3 DNA: TGTGCCAGCAGAGGGACAGGCAACGAGCAGTACTTC
CDR3 protein: CASRGTGNEQYF

V gene: TRBV29-1
J gene: TRBJ1-1
D gene: NA
clone size: many
CDR3 DNA: TGCAGCTCTCACAGGCAGAACACTGAAGCTTTCTTT
CDR3 protein: CSSHRQNTEAFF

V gene: TRBV18
J gene: TRBJ1-5
D gene: NA
clone size: NA
CDR3 DNA: TGTGCCAGCTCTTCAGATCGAGGGGACCATCAGCCCCAGCATTTT
CDR3 protein: CASSSDRGDHQPQHF

V gene: TRBV27
J gene: TRBJ1-5
D gene: TRBD1
clone size: few
CDR3 DNA: TGTGCCAGCAGTTTAAGGGGACAGGGGTTCCAGCCCCAGCATTTT
CDR3 protein: CASSLRGQGFQPQHF

V gene: TRBV30
J gene: TRBJ1-2
D gene: NA
clone size: NA
CDR3 DNA: TGTGCCTGGAGGGGGTCCAACTATGGCTACACCTTC
CDR3 protein: CAWRGSNYGYTF

V gene: TRBV6-2/TRBV6-3
J gene: TRBJ2-1
D gene: TRBD2
clone size: many
CDR3 DNA: TGTGCCAGCAGGTCACTAGCGGGAGGGAATGAGCAGTTCTTC
CDR3 protein: CASRSLAGGNEQFF

V gene: TRBV9
J gene: TRBJ2-5
D gene: NA
clone size: few
CDR3 DNA: TGTGCCAGCAGCGTAGATTCACGGACAGTCCAAGAGACCCAGTACTTC
CDR3 protein: CASSVDSRTVQETQYF

V gene: TRBV9
J gene: TRBJ2-1
D gene: NA
clone size: few
CDR3 DNA: TGTGCCAGCAGCGTTCGGGGGGCCTGGAGCTCCTACAATGAGCAGTTCTTC
CDR3 protein: CASSVRGAWSSYNEQFF

V gene: TRBV27
J gene: TRBJ2-7
D gene: TRBD2
clone size: many
CDR3 DNA: TGTGCCAGCAGTACCCTAGCGGGAGGACCCGAGCAGTACTTC
CDR3 protein: CASSTLAGGPEQYF

V gene: TRBV6-5
J gene: TRBJ1-1
D gene: NA
clone size: once
CDR3 DNA: TGTGCCAGCAGCGGGGGCAGGGCGGATTCCGCTTTCTTT
CDR3 protein: CASSGGRADSAFF

V gene: TRBV20-1
J gene: TRBJ2-3
D gene: NA
clone size: many
CDR3 DNA: TGCAGTGCTAGTGAAGATACGCAGTATTTT
CDR3 protein: CSASEDTQYF

V gene: TRBV7-8
J gene: TRBJ2-1
D gene: NA
clone size: NA
CDR3 DNA: TGTGCCAGCAGCCTCACGAGGGGCTCCTACAATGAGCAGTTCTTC
CDR3 protein: CASSLTRGSYNEQFF

V gene: TRBV5-1
J gene: TRBJ2-5
D gene: TRBD2
clone size: NA
CDR3 DNA: TGCGCCAGCAGCTTTCAAAGCGGGAGAGGAGAGACCCAGTACTTC
CDR3 protein: CASSFQSGRGETQYF

V gene: TRBV10-3
J gene: TRBJ2-1
D gene: TRBD2
clone size: many
CDR3 DNA: TGTGCCATCAGTGCACTCTTAGCGGGAGAGGGCGAGCAGTTCTTC
CDR3 protein: CAISALLAGEGEQFF

V gene: TRBV20-1
J gene: TRBJ1-2
D gene: NA
clone size: NA
CDR3 DNA: TGCAGTGTTTACTATGGCTACACCTTC
CDR3 protein: CSVYYGYTF